This T cell receptor beta chain appears in the sequencing data of a study of control samples from healthy donors and cancer patients. Using immunoSEQ multiplex PCR, the repertoire was profiled, and TCRdb retains in-frame clones only, with some absent. The table lists 30,000 to 40,000 clones, 83% of them singletons, with about 22% in the top ten. The V end lost 1 base, the J end lost 1 base, and 7 bases lay between the germline ends. The germline V gene has CDR1 SGHTA and CDR2 FQGNSA. The CDR3 length is 14 residues. The source of this sequence is a woman between 55 and 75 years old with lung cancer. Specimen: PBMCs. The chain joins TRBV7-2 to TRBJ1-1, with D unresolved. This CDR3 reads CASSLGRWNTEAFF. In nucleotides, the CDR3 is TGTGCCAGCAGCTTAGGCAGGTGGAACACTGAAGCTTTCTTT.